The clone carrying this TCR beta chain has just one count. Its target is unknown. From the approximately 110-subject validation cohort, which was separate from the roughly 630-subject first cohort, the donors were drawn. This CDR3 comprises 15 residues. Germline V gene data show CDR1 as SEHNR and CDR2 as FQNEAQ (reference sequence). Between the trimmed V and J ends, which lost 5 bases and 7 bases, there was a span of 15 bases. This entry belongs to a study of cytomegalovirus exposure and HLA in healthy donors. The data were produced by immunoSEQ multiplex PCR, yet TCRdb's version contains in-frame clones alone and is incomplete. The sample holds 110,000 or so clones; about 84% are singletons and the top ten take 2.1%. The study's findings and limits: One later analysis, an examination of the approximately 120 validation repertoires, found that first-cohort TCR clusters tended to co-occur in them.

The source of this sequence is a woman aged 30 to 39 in good health and CMV-seronegative. What was sequenced was PBMCs. V is TRBV7-9 and J is TRBJ1-6; D gene unclear. CDR3 in DNA: TGTGCCAGCAGCCCCGGGAGTACAGAGAATTCACCCCTCCACTTT. Its translation is CASSPGSTENSPLHF.